A single TCR beta chain is shown here with its context. Its cognate antigen is unknown. The PCR ran on 60 Vbeta and 13 Jbeta primers. Profiled with immunoSEQ multiplex PCR; TCRdb holds only in-frame clones, not every one. The sample consists of 150,000 to 200,000 clones, roughly 77% of them appearing once. This record comes from a study of cytomegalovirus exposure and HLA in healthy donors. Findings of the study overall: Specific recognition of CMV antigens was confirmed in vitro for three chains (all CMV-associated). Data from an earlier analysis indicated that most TCR beta V segments were productive either about 87% or about 30% of the time. A few V segments could not be told apart, such as TRBV6-2 and TRBV6-3, and were left out.

The CDR3 runs to 16 residues. Germline V gives CDR1 SGHTA, CDR2 FQGNSA. V dropped 3 bases and J dropped 0; count of bases not matched to a gene: 5. This TCR was sampled from a woman aged 25 to 39 in good health and CMV-seropositive. The chain has TRBV7-2 and TRBJ1-5; TRBD1 agrees at 7 bases. Material for sequencing was PBMCs. The CDR3, as DNA: TGTGCCAGCAGCTTTCAGGGACAGATTAGCAATCAGCCCCAGCATTTT. Its translation is CASSFQGQISNQPQHF.